A selection of T cell receptor beta chains follows, all from one sample in a study of CD8+CD57+ T cells in acquired aplastic anemia. TCRdb passed the reads through MiXCR, listing each CDR3 protein once. The repertoire consists of 310,000 or so distinct CDR3 sequences, with 45% to 65% occurring once and the leading ten covering roughly 1.2%. Source material: sorted CD4+, CD8+, or CD8+CD57+ T cells (not recorded which) from PBMCs. These receptors were collected from a human donor with aplastic anemia. Both conserved end residues are part of each CDR3. The order of the fields is CDR3 length, V gene, J gene, clone size, D gene, CDR3 protein, CDR3 DNA. D genes are given only for firm matches. Clone sizes are given selectively: once, few, many, or a class where the clone is expanded.

CDR3 length: 14
V gene: TRBV7-2
J gene: TRBJ2-5
clone size: .
D gene: TRBD1
CDR3 protein: CASSPDRDGWTQYF
CDR3 DNA: TGTGCCAGCAGCCCCGACAGGGACGGGTGGACCCAGTACTTC

CDR3 length: 13
V gene: TRBV7-9
J gene: TRBJ2-4
clone size: .
D gene: .
CDR3 protein: CASSVRSGDIQYF
CDR3 DNA: TGTGCCAGCAGCGTCCGGAGTGGAGACATTCAGTACTTC

CDR3 length: 16
V gene: TRBV2
J gene: TRBJ1-4
clone size: .
D gene: TRBD1
CDR3 protein: CASSDLPDRGHEKLFF
CDR3 DNA: TGTGCCAGCAGTGATTTGCCCGACAGGGGGCATGAAAAACTGTTTTTT

CDR3 length: 11
V gene: TRBV6-6
J gene: TRBJ2-5
clone size: .
D gene: TRBD2
CDR3 protein: CASSGGGDQYF
CDR3 DNA: TGTGCCAGCAGTGGGGGAGGGGACCAGTACTTC

CDR3 length: 13
V gene: TRBV11-1
J gene: TRBJ2-7
clone size: .
D gene: .
CDR3 protein: CASSMGFPYEQYF
CDR3 DNA: TGTGCCAGCAGCATGGGATTTCCCTATGAGCAGTACTTC

CDR3 length: 16
V gene: TRBV5-5
J gene: TRBJ2-1
clone size: .
D gene: .
CDR3 protein: CASSLVPGEVTDTQFF
CDR3 DNA: TGTGCCAGCAGCCTGGTCCCCGGGGAGGTCACAGATACGCAGTTCTTC

CDR3 length: 16
V gene: TRBV24-1
J gene: TRBJ2-1
clone size: .
D gene: TRBD1
CDR3 protein: CATSDYGTGVNNEQFF
CDR3 DNA: TGTGCCACCAGTGATTACGGGACAGGGGTTAACAATGAGCAGTTCTTC

CDR3 length: 11
V gene: TRBV2
J gene: TRBJ2-3
clone size: .
D gene: .
CDR3 protein: CASSIPDTQYF
CDR3 DNA: TGTGCCAGCTCTATACCAGATACGCAGTATTTT

CDR3 length: 13
V gene: TRBV19
J gene: TRBJ2-7
clone size: .
D gene: .
CDR3 protein: CASSAGLTYEQYF
CDR3 DNA: TGTGCCAGTAGTGCAGGACTTACCTACGAGCAGTACTTC

CDR3 length: 12
V gene: TRBV12-3/TRBV12-4
J gene: TRBJ2-5
clone size: .
D gene: .
CDR3 protein: CASSQGWQTQYF
CDR3 DNA: TGTGCCAGCAGTCAGGGCTGGCAGACCCAGTACTTC

CDR3 length: 16
V gene: TRBV20-1
J gene: TRBJ1-6
clone size: once
D gene: TRBD1
CDR3 protein: CSARGEQDRENSPLHF
CDR3 DNA: TGCAGTGCTAGAGGGGAGCAGGACAGGGAGAATTCACCCCTCCACTTT

CDR3 length: 10
V gene: TRBV25-1
J gene: TRBJ1-2
clone size: .
D gene: .
CDR3 protein: CANRQEGYTF
CDR3 DNA: TGTGCTAATCGACAGGAAGGCTACACCTTC

CDR3 length: 13
V gene: TRBV9
J gene: TRBJ1-1
clone size: .
D gene: .
CDR3 protein: CASSPTGVTEAFF
CDR3 DNA: TGTGCCAGCAGCCCGACGGGTGTAACTGAAGCTTTCTTT

CDR3 length: 14
V gene: TRBV19
J gene: TRBJ1-1
clone size: many
D gene: .
CDR3 protein: CASSPRTENTEAFF
CDR3 DNA: TGTGCCAGTAGTCCTCGGACAGAGAACACTGAAGCTTTCTTT

CDR3 length: 14
V gene: TRBV5-1
J gene: TRBJ2-5
clone size: few
D gene: .
CDR3 protein: CASSLFNPTETQYF
CDR3 DNA: TGCGCCAGCAGCTTGTTCAACCCCACCGAGACCCAGTACTTC

CDR3 length: 14
V gene: TRBV19
J gene: TRBJ2-1
clone size: .
D gene: TRBD2
CDR3 protein: CASRRLAGDNEQFF
CDR3 DNA: TGTGCCAGTAGACGACTAGCGGGTGACAATGAGCAGTTCTTC

CDR3 length: 17
V gene: TRBV10-1
J gene: TRBJ2-7
clone size: .
D gene: TRBD1
CDR3 protein: CASSGTNRDRPSDEQYF
CDR3 DNA: TGCGCCAGCAGTGGGACCAACCGGGACAGGCCTTCTGACGAGCAGTACTTC